This T cell receptor beta chain was observed in a study of T cell responses to AZD1222 COVID-19 vaccine. In the case of this clone: Antigen unknown.

Points from the study as a whole: After two AZD1222 doses, spike-specific TCR breadth and depth rose versus day 0. A mostly white British donor set with more females was recruited, and clonal diversity was possibly underestimated.

TCRdb's copy holds only in-frame clones and misses some; the assay was immunoSEQ multiplex PCR. The table shows some 200,000 clones, with about 94% occurring only once. The receptor comes from an adult who received the MenACWY meningococcal vaccine as a control. The sequenced sample was peripheral blood, obtained 28 days after the second dose of the MenACWY control vaccine.

CDR3 coding DNA: TGCAGCGGGGGACTAGCGGGAGCGGTCAATGAGCAGTTCTTC. Encoded protein: CSGGLAGAVNEQFF. The V call is TRBV29-1, the J call TRBJ2-1, with TRBD2 matching over 14 bases. Germline-derived CDR1 and CDR2 are SQVTM and ANQGSEA. The CDR3 has 14 amino acids. V lost 7 bases, J lost 6 bases, and 5 bases stayed unmatched.